This T cell receptor beta chain was obtained from a study of cytomegalovirus exposure and HLA in healthy donors. General study points: According to a subsequent analysis, TCR clusters from the first cohort were inclined to appear together in the roughly 110 validation repertoires. For most TCR sequences rarity was the rule, although some public TCRs occurred in many donors. A list of around 160 TCR beta chains associated with cytomegalovirus was given.

Germline lookup yields CDR1 SQVTM and CDR2 ANQGSEA. V was cut by 6 bases and J by 6 bases, with 15 bases left in between. The CDR3 has 12 residues. The protocol was immunoSEQ multiplex PCR, while the TCRdb copy is restricted to in-frame clones and leaves out a portion. The table shows about 220,000 clones, with 65% to 85% occurring only once. In regard to this clone: Its antigen is unknown.

While the first cohort had around 700 subjects, the donors belonged to the separate validation cohort of about 120 subjects. Sequencing input: PBMCs. The clonotype originates from a woman aged 25 to 39 in good health and CMV-seropositive. V usage is TRBV29-1 and J usage is TRBJ2-7; D is perhaps TRBD2 (6 bases). The CDR3 coding sequence is TGCAGCGTCGAAAGGCAGGGAGGCGAGCAGTACTTC. Protein product: CSVERQGGEQYF.